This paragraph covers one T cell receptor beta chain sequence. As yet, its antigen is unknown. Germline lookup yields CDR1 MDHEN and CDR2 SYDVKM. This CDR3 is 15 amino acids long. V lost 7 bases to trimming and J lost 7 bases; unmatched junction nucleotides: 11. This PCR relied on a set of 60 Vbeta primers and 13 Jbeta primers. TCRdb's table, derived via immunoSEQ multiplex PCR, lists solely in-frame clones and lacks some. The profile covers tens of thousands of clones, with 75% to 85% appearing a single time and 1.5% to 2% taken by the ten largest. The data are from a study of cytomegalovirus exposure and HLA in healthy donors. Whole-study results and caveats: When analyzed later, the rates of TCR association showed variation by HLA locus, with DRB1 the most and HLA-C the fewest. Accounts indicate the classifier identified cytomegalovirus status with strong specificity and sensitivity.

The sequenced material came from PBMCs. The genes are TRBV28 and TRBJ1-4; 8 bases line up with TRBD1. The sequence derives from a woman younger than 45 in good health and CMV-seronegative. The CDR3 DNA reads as TGTGCCAGCAACGACCCCGGGACAGGATTTGAAAAACTGTTTTTT. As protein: CASNDPGTGFEKLFF.